This T cell receptor beta chain was recorded in a study of patients and donors after allogeneic stem cell transplantation. TCRdb used MiXCR to reprocess the RT-PCR reads, holding one entry per CDR3 protein. The sample holds 150,000 to 200,000 distinct CDR3 sequences, 24% seen once. V dropped 4 bases and J dropped 1 base, with 17 bases sitting between them. The CDR3 covers 15 residues. In germline, CDR1 is SQVTM, CDR2 ANQGSEA. The specimen sequenced was blood, either unsorted or a sorted T cell fraction (not recorded which). J is TRBJ2-7 and V is TRBV29-1, with D possibly matching TRBD1 (6 bases). This clonotype was sampled from a human donor who was either an allogeneic HSCT recipient or a stem cell or donor lymphocyte infusion donor (not recorded which). It is not recorded whose cells these are; they may come from a transplant donor. CDR3 bases: TGCAGCGTTGGAGGAGGTACAGGGAAATCCTACGAGCAGTACTTC. Encoded protein: CSVGGGTGKSYEQYF.